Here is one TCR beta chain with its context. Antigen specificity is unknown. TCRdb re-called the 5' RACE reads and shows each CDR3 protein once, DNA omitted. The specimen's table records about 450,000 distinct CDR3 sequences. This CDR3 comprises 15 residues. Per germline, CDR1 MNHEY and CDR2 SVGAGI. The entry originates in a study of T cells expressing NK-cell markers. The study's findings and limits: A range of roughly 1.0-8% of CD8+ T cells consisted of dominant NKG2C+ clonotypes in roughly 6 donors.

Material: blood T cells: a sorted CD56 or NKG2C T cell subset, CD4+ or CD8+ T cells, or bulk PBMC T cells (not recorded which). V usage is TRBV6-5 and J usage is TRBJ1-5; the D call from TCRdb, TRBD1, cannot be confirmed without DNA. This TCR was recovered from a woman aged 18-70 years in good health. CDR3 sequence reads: CASSSTALGDQPQHF.